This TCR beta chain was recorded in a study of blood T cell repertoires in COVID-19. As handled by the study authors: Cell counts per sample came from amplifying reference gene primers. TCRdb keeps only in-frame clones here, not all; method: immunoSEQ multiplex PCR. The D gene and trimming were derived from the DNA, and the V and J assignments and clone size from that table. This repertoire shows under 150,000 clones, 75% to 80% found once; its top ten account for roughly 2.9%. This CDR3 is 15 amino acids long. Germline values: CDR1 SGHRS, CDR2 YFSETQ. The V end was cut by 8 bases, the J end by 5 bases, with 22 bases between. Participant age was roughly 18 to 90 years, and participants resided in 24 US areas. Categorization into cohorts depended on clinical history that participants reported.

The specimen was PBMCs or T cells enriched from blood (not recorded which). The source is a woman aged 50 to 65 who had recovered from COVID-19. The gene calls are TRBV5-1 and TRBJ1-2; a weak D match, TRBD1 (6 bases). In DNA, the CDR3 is TGCGCCAGTAAACCACAGGGAGGGGCCTTTTATGGCTACACCTTC. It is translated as CASKPQGGAFYGYTF.